This T cell receptor beta chain was recorded in a study of blood T cell repertoires in COVID-19. About the research overall: Samples taken during acute and convalescent COVID-19 were collected in the United States, Italy and Spain. Nucleic acid was either cDNA or gDNA, and it came from T cells, B-cell-depleted T cells, or PBMCs.

The CDR3 is made up of 13 amino acids. V was pared by 4 bases and J by 9 bases, with 10 bases between. Germline lookup yields CDR1 LGHDT and CDR2 YNNKEL (reference sequence). As processed by the authors: Quantification of nucleated cells was approximated via reference gene primer amplification. Repertoires were generated with immunoSEQ multiplex PCR, while TCRdb's copy carries only in-frame clones and drops some. The V and J calls and clone size were taken over from that table, and D and trimming were inferred from the DNA. Of some 64,000 clones in the sample, under 80% were seen once. The sequenced sample was peripheral blood. The clonotype was recovered from a man aged 55 to 69 with acute or convalescent COVID-19. The chain recombines TRBV3-1 (or the pseudogene TRBV3-2) with TRBJ1-6, with D maybe TRBD1 (6 bases). The DNA for the CDR3 is TGTGCCAGCAGCCCGTCGGACAGTTCACCCCTCCACTTT. This encodes CASSPSDSSPLHF.